This TCR beta chain was profiled in a study of PD-L1 blockade in urothelial cancer. The V end lost 7 bases, the J end lost 5 bases, and 11 bases lay between the germline ends. Germline loops: CDR1 SGHTA, CDR2 FQGNSA. This CDR3 is built from 12 residues. Using immunoSEQ multiplex PCR, the repertoire was profiled, and TCRdb retains in-frame clones only, with some absent. The sample contains 45,000 or so clones, around 88% of which appear only once. This sequence was found in a man aged 80 or over with urothelial cancer. The chain recombines TRBV7-2 with TRBJ1-1; D is perhaps TRBD1 (6 bases). Sequencing used PBMCs, obtained around atezolizumab (anti-PD-L1) treatment. CDR3 sequence: CASTIQGTEAFF. DNA for the CDR3: TGTGCCAGCACCATACAGGGAACTGAAGCTTTCTTT.